The 31 T cell receptor beta chains given below trace back to one sample, sequenced in a study of T cells after yellow fever vaccination. TCRdb fed the 5' RACE reads into MiXCR, producing one record per CDR3 protein. The repertoire holds almost 600,000 distinct CDR3 sequences, with roughly 12% as singletons. Sequencing used PBMCs, obtained on the day of the yellow fever booster vaccination. All receptors come from a man aged 25 to 45 who received the YFV17D yellow fever vaccine.

The V call is TRBV5-4, the J call TRBJ2-1; D perhaps matches TRBD1 (6 bases). The germline V gene encodes CDR1 SGHNT and CDR2 YYREEE (reference sequence). V was clipped by 1 base and J by 8 bases, with 19 bases between them. This CDR3 is 16 amino acids long. As DNA, the CDR3 is TGTGCCAGCAGCTTGTCAGGTACAGGGTTGGGAGATGAGCAGTTCTTC. Protein product: CASSLSGTGLGDEQFF. The full variable domain, rest sourced from reference TRBV5-4 and TRBJ2-1, is ETGVTQSPTHLIKTRGQQVTLRCSSQSGHNTVSWYQQALGQGPQFIFQYYREEENGRGNFPPRFSGLQFPNYSSELNVNALELDDSALYLCASSLSGTGLGDEQFFGPGTRLTVL.

This clonotype appeared a few times. The rearrangement joins TRBV7-9 to TRBJ2-5; tentatively, D is TRBD2 (5 bases). The CDR3 has 14 amino acids. The germline V gene encodes CDR1 SEHNR and CDR2 FQNEAQ (reference sequence). V was trimmed by 4 bases and J by 2 bases, leaving 11 bases between them. The CDR3 here is CASSSQLGQETQYF. As DNA, the CDR3 is TGTGCCAGCAGCTCCCAACTAGGGCAAGAGACCCAGTACTTC.

This clonotype came up a few times. The gene calls are TRBV4-1 and TRBJ2-5, with D maybe TRBD1 (6 bases). V was clipped by 5 bases and J by 5 bases, with 12 bases between them. This CDR3 is built from 13 residues. Per germline, CDR1 MGHRA and CDR2 YSYEKL. DNA of the CDR3: TGCGCCAGCAGCACCACAGGGTACGAGACCCAGTACTTC. It is translated as CASSTTGYETQYF.

This clonotype was detected a few times. The chain recombines TRBV12-3 or TRBV12-4 with TRBJ2-7, with 9 positions matching TRBD2. J gave up 7 bases and V 8 bases, and 3 bases lay outside the gene matches. CDR3 length: 11 residues. The CDR3 sequence: CASAAGGEQYF. DNA for the CDR3: TGTGCCAGCGCCGCGGGGGGGGAGCAGTACTTC.

This clonotype has just a few counts. This chain uses TRBV11-2 with TRBJ2-3; 7 bases map to TRBD2. Per the germline V gene, CDR1 is SGHAT and CDR2 is FQNNGV. The V and J ends lost 5 bases and 0 bases, in that order; junction bases with no gene match: 20. CDR3 length: 20 residues. CDR3 sequence reads: CASSPPLRDYSKSSTDTQYF. The CDR3 DNA reads TGTGCCAGCAGCCCCCCCTTGCGGGACTACTCAAAATCTAGCACAGATACGCAGTATTTT.

This clonotype occurred a few times. The chain links TRBV27 to TRBJ2-1; D not resolved. V was cut by 5 bases and J by 4 bases, with 15 bases left in between. Germline V CDR1 and CDR2: MNHEY, SMNVEV (reference sequence). This CDR3 region has 15 residues. For the CDR3, the DNA is TGTGCCAGCAGTGCGTCGAGCCCTTGGTACAATGAGCAGTTCTTC. Protein: CASSASSPWYNEQFF.

The chain has TRBV28 and TRBJ2-7; 7 bases map to TRBD2. Germline CDR1 is MDHEN and CDR2 is SYDVKM. Losses at the gene ends were 7 bases for V and 3 bases for J; bases not matched to a gene: 12. The CDR3 runs to 15 residues. The CDR3 loop is CASIRSGISLYEQYF. The DNA of the CDR3 is TGTGCCAGCATAAGGAGCGGGATATCACTCTACGAGCAGTACTTC.

This clonotype was seen only a few times. The rearrangement uses TRBV12-3 or TRBV12-4 and TRBJ1-2; D remains ambiguous. The CDR3 runs 11 residues. V was shortened by 5 bases and J by 8 bases, with 9 bases between the two germline ends. The CDR3 reads CASSNSFGYTF. The CDR3 DNA follows: TGTGCCAGCAGTAACTCATTCGGCTACACCTTC.

This clonotype is a singleton in its sample. V is TRBV10-3 and J is TRBJ2-6; D remains ambiguous. Trimming pared 3 bases from V and 0 bases from J, leaving 0 bases between. This CDR3 contains 13 residues. CDR1 and CDR2 (germline): ENHRY, SYGVKD. The CDR3 DNA follows: TGTGCCATCAGTGACTCTGGGGCCAACGTCCTGACTTTC. This translates into CAISDSGANVLTF.

The chain couples TRBV19 to TRBJ2-5; 7 nucleotides agree with TRBD2. The V gene end was trimmed by 0 bases and the J gene end by 5 bases; junction bases not matched to a gene: 12. From germline, CDR1 is LNHDA and CDR2 SQIVND (reference sequence). The CDR3 totals 17 residues. This CDR3 is CASSIDAPGAGMETQYF. CDR3 coding DNA: TGTGCCAGTAGTATAGATGCGCCGGGAGCGGGAATGGAGACCCAGTACTTC.

This clonotype appeared a few times. The chain uses TRBV5-1 and TRBJ1-1, with unresolved D. Deletions cut 0 bases from V and 12 bases from J, with 12 bases between. Per germline, CDR1 SGHRS and CDR2 YFSETQ. This CDR3 contains 12 residues. The CDR3 region is CASSLDTVRTFF. In DNA, the CDR3 is TGCGCCAGCAGCTTGGATACGGTGAGAACTTTCTTT.

The chain combines TRBV20-1 with TRBJ2-3, with a possible D match to TRBD2 (6 bases). The CDR3 extends over 15 amino acids. The germline V gene has CDR1 DFQATT and CDR2 SNEGSKA (reference sequence). V lost 6 bases and J lost 0, with 16 bases in between. CDR3: CSAPGRELSTDTQYF. For the CDR3, the DNA is TGCAGTGCCCCCGGCCGGGAGTTAAGCACAGATACGCAGTATTTT.

This chain links TRBV5-6 with TRBJ2-3; weak D call: TRBD1 (6 bases). From germline, CDR1 is SGHDT and CDR2 YYEEEE. V was cut by 2 bases and J by 1 base, with 11 bases left in between. The CDR3 spans 15 residues. The CDR3 DNA sequence: TGTGCCAGCAGCTTTGTCAGGGGAGGCACAGATACGCAGTATTTT. Its protein product is CASSFVRGGTDTQYF.

This clonotype was observed a handful of times. The J gene is TRBJ2-1, the V gene TRBV10-3, with TRBD2 matching over 11 bases. V was pared by 5 bases and J by 8 bases, with 11 bases of the junction left unmatched. CDR1 is ENHRY, CDR2 SYGVKD, per germline. The CDR3 is 16 residues long. The CDR3 here is CAISSSTSGKVYEQFF. The CDR3 nucleotides read TGTGCCATCAGTTCGTCGACTAGCGGGAAGGTCTATGAGCAGTTCTTC.

The V gene is TRBV20-1, the J gene TRBJ1-4; maybe TRBD1 (5 bases). There are 15 residues in the CDR3. V lost 6 bases and J lost 2, with 16 bases in between. Per germline, CDR1 DFQATT and CDR2 SNEGSKA (reference sequence). DNA for the CDR3: TGCAGTGCCAGGACGTTTTGGGGGACTAATGAAAAACTGTTTTTT. Translation gives CSARTFWGTNEKLFF.

The rearrangement links TRBV27 to TRBJ2-7, with 10 bases fitting TRBD2. Germline V CDR1 and CDR2: MNHEY, SMNVEV (reference sequence). The V segment lost 3 bases and the J segment 9 bases; nucleotides outside the gene matches: 23. The CDR3 totals 19 residues. The CDR3: CASSFLAGRAGTSVMAQYF. Here the CDR3 DNA reads TGTGCCAGCAGTTTTTTAGCGGGGCGGGCCGGGACTAGCGTAATGGCGCAGTACTTC.

This clonotype was found a few times. V gene TRBV5-1 combines with J gene TRBJ2-7; possibly TRBD1 for D (5 bases). Germline V CDR1 and CDR2: SGHRS, YFSETQ. This CDR3 contains 12 residues. The V end was cut by 2 bases, the J end by 4 bases, with 7 bases between. In DNA, the CDR3 is TGCGCCAGCAGCTTCCCAGGGTACGAGCAGTACTTC. Protein product: CASSFPGYEQYF.

The chain employs TRBV12-3 or TRBV12-4 and TRBJ2-5; 8 bases are shared with TRBD1. The junction had 5 bases not matched to a gene; V was cut back by 4 bases and J by 1 base. This CDR3 has 15 residues. In nucleotides, the CDR3 is TGTGCCAGCAGTTCCAATACAGGGGGCCAAGAGACCCAGTACTTC. As protein: CASSSNTGGQETQYF.

At least ten counts were recorded for this clonotype. This chain connects TRBV20-1 to TRBJ2-5; D is undetermined. The CDR3 is 13 residues long. V was shortened by 3 bases and J by 4 bases, with 12 bases between the two germline ends. Germline CDR1 reads DFQATT; CDR2 reads SNEGSKA (reference sequence). CDR3 DNA sequence: TGCAGTGCTAGTCGGACCGGCCGAGAGACCCAGTACTTC. Residues: CSASRTGRETQYF.

Comment on this clonotype: Since a much larger clone is just one base distant, this may be a read error. The J gene is TRBJ2-5, the V gene TRBV6-5; 13 bases are a match to TRBD2. The CDR3 totals 16 residues. The V and J ends lost 4 bases and 0 bases, in that order; junction bases with no gene match: 2. Germline CDR1 MNHEY, CDR2 SVGAGI. CDR3 protein: CASSLGLAGDQETQYF. As DNA, the CDR3 is TGTGCCAGCAGTTTAGGACTAGCGGGAGACCAAGAGACCCAGTACTTC.

This clonotype was counted a few times. The CDR3 spells CASSFGTGKYNEQFF. In DNA, the CDR3 is TGTGCCAGCAGTTTTGGGACAGGAAAATACAATGAGCAGTTCTTC. The rearrangement uses TRBV12-3 or TRBV12-4 and TRBJ2-1; 8 bases map to TRBD1. The CDR3 is made up of 15 amino acids. The junction had 5 bases not matched to a gene; V was cut back by 3 bases and J by 4 bases.

The rearrangement joins TRBV18 to TRBJ2-2, with D tentatively TRBD1 (5 bases). This CDR3 has 15 amino acids. CDR1 and CDR2 (germline): KGHSH, LQKENI. The V and J ends lost 3 bases and 3 bases respectively, with 11 bases between them. CDR3 nucleotides: TGTGCCAGCTCACCGCGGCAGGGTGACACCGGGGAGCTGTTTTTT. Translated, it gives CASSPRQGDTGELFF.

The V and J genes are TRBV13 and TRBJ2-3, with D uncertain. The V gene lost 5 bases and the J gene lost 2 bases, with 17 bases spanning the gap. CDR3 length: 16 amino acids. CDR1 and CDR2 (germline): PRHDT, FYEKMQ (reference sequence). The DNA for the CDR3 is TGTGCCAGCAGCATAGCAAAACTCAGTAACACAGATACGCAGTATTTT. Amino acid sequence: CASSIAKLSNTDTQYF. Supplemented by reference TRBV13 and TRBJ2-3, the full variable domain reads AAGVIQSPRHLIKEKRETATLKCYPIPRHDTVYWYQQGPGQDPQFLISFYEKMQSDKGSIPDRFSAQQFSDYHSELNMSSLELGDSALYFCASSIAKLSNTDTQYFGPGTRLTVL.

Only a few counts were recorded for this clonotype. CDR3: CASSPGVREKETQYF. CDR3 nucleotides: TGTGCCAGCAGCCCCGGGGTCAGGGAAAAAGAGACCCAGTACTTC. This chain links TRBV12-3 or TRBV12-4 with TRBJ2-5; the D gene could be TRBD1 or TRBD2 (5 bases each). V lost 6 bases to trimming and J lost 3 bases, with 17 bases between them. This CDR3 contains 15 residues.

This clonotype was observed a few times. The rearrangement joins TRBV20-1 to TRBJ2-2; the match to TRBD2 covers 7 bases. Germline V gene data show CDR1 as DFQATT and CDR2 as SNEGSKA (reference sequence). Trimming at V came to 7 bases and at J to 0 bases, leaving 5 bases not matched to a gene. The CDR3 is 14 residues long. In DNA form, the CDR3 reads TGCAGTGTGGCTAGCGGCGCGAACACCGGGGAGCTGTTTTTT. This translates into CSVASGANTGELFF.

The V gene is TRBV12-3 or TRBV12-4, the J gene TRBJ2-2, with D possibly TRBD1 on 5 matching bases. The germline V and J ends were trimmed by 8 bases and 2 bases, with 12 bases remaining between them. The CDR3 sequence is 14 residues long. CDR3 DNA sequence: TGTGCCAGCCATCCAGGGATAAACACCGGGGAGCTGTTTTTT. Its translation: CASHPGINTGELFF.

This clonotype was detected many times. This chain joins TRBV27 and TRBJ2-2; 7 positions agree with TRBD1. The CDR3 extends over 14 amino acids. CDR1 and CDR2 (germline): MNHEY, SMNVEV (reference sequence). With 5 bases clipped from V and 5 bases from J, the junction kept 5 bases outside the gene matches. The CDR3 sequence: CASSPDRVTGELFF. The CDR3 bases are TGTGCCAGCAGTCCCGACAGGGTTACCGGGGAGCTGTTTTTT.

In its sample, this clonotype was seen a few times. This rearrangement joins TRBV11-2 to TRBJ2-6, with a possible D match to TRBD1 (6 bases). Trimming removed 5 bases at V and 0 bases at J, with 17 bases between. This CDR3 is built from 18 residues. Germline V gene lookup returns CDR1 SGHAT and CDR2 FQNNGV. The CDR3 loop reads CASSPPGTPISGANVLTF. The CDR3 nucleotides read TGTGCCAGCAGCCCCCCGGGGACACCCATCTCTGGGGCCAACGTCCTGACTTTC.

The sample holds a few counts of this clonotype. This chain connects TRBV7-2 to TRBJ2-7, with D possibly being TRBD1 (6 bases). Germline V gene sequence: CDR1 SGHTA, CDR2 FQGNSA. V lost 5 bases and J lost 0, with 14 bases in between. The CDR3 extends over 15 amino acids. This chain's CDR3 is CASSPSTGGSYEQYF. The CDR3, as DNA: TGTGCCAGCAGCCCCTCGACAGGCGGCTCCTACGAGCAGTACTTC.

The J gene is TRBJ2-7, the V gene TRBV3-1; 8 nucleotides agree with TRBD1. V shed 5 bases, J shed 4 bases, and the junction held 7 bases outside the gene matches. Germline loops: CDR1 LGHDT, CDR2 YNNKEL (reference sequence). The CDR3 covers 14 residues. DNA for the CDR3: TGTGCCAGCAGCGCGGGGACAGGTTATTACGAGCAGTACTTC. Its protein is CASSAGTGYYEQYF.

This clonotype was seen only a few times. The chain has TRBV5-4 and TRBJ2-7; the D is unclear. CDR1 is SGHNT, CDR2 YYREEE, per germline (reference sequence). The CDR3 sequence is 14 residues long. Trimming took off 5 bases at V and 3 bases at J, with 15 bases between the two ends. This CDR3 reads CASRVFGRSYEQYF. The CDR3 nucleotides read TGTGCCAGCAGGGTTTTCGGGCGAAGCTACGAGCAGTACTTC. Looking up the rest from reference TRBV5-4 and TRBJ2-7 gives the full variable domain: ETGVTQSPTHLIKTRGQQVTLRCSSQSGHNTVSWYQQALGQGPQFIFQYYREEENGRGNFPPRFSGLQFPNYSSELNVNALELDDSALYLCASRVFGRSYEQYFGPGTRLTVT.